A single TCR beta chain is shown here with its context. Its specificity is not known. V was pared by 9 bases and J by 4 bases, with 6 bases of the junction left unmatched. This CDR3 has 12 amino acids. Germline-derived CDR1 and CDR2 are MNHEY and SVGAGI. Clones were sequenced by immunoSEQ multiplex PCR, and TCRdb holds only the in-frame ones, with some missing. The data hold 95,000 to 100,000 clones, with about nine tenths observed a single time. The data were obtained in a study of T cell responses to AZD1222 COVID-19 vaccine. Overall study results and limits: White British donors predominated, females outnumbered males, and clonal diversity was possibly underestimated. Spike-specific TCR breadth and depth both grew after two AZD1222 doses. Dominant CD4 TCR responses targeted spike regions 160-218 and 743-854. No repertoire was sampled before or during the peak T cell response, only after it.

This TCR was recovered from an adult in good health. The sequencing used peripheral blood, collected on day 0 of AZD1222 vaccination. The chain employs TRBV6-5 and TRBJ2-7, with 7 bases identical to TRBD1. CDR3 nucleotide sequence: TGTGCCAGTCGACAGGGCGCATACGAGCAGTACTTC. It is translated as CASRQGAYEQYF.